This T cell receptor beta chain was observed in a study of OX40 agonist ivuxolimab in advanced cancers. About the research overall: Dosing consisted of intravenous ivuxolimab at 0.01 to 10 mg/kg every 2 weeks.

To note about this clone: The antigen is not known.

CDR3 length equals 18 residues. CDR1 and CDR2 (germline): SGHRS, YFSETQ. Trimming at V came to 3 bases and at J to 5 bases, leaving 14 bases not matched to a gene. Sequencing used immunoSEQ multiplex PCR; TCRdb keeps in-frame clones, though not all of them. The sample yields fewer than 90,000 clones, around 87% seen once. Any history of autoimmune disease or systemic immunosuppression disqualified patients. Notes on the study in general: The study found that CD8+ T cells averaged more expanded clones than CD4+. Some of the nonresponding patients also showed low levels of normalized T-cell clonal expansion.

This clonotype originated in an adult with an advanced solid tumor such as melanoma, head and neck, liver or kidney cancer. This chain links TRBV5-1 with TRBJ2-2; 9 nucleotides align to TRBD1. The specimen was CD4+ or CD8+ T cells sorted from blood, collected in a trial of the OX40 agonist ivuxolimab. The CDR3 region has the DNA TGCGCCAGCAGCTCGATCCGTCCAGGACAGGGGCAAACCGGGGAGCTGTTTTTT. It codes for CASSSIRPGQGQTGELFF.